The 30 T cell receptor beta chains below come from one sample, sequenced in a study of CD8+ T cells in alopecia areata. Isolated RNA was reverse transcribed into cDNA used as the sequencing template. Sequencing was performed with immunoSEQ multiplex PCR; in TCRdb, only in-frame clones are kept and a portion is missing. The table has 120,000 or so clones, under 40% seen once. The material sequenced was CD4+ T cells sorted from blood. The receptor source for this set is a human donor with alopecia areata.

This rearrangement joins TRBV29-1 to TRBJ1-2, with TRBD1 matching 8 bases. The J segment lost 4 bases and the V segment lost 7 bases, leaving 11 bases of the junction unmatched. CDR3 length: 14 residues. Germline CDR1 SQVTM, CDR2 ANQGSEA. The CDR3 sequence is CSDTLGQGAYGYTF. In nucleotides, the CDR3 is TGCAGCGACACTTTAGGACAGGGAGCCTATGGCTACACCTTC. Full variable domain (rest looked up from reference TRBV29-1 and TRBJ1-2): SAVISQKPSRDICQRGTSLTIQCQVDSQVTMMFWYRQQPGQSLTLIATANQGSEATYESGFVIDKFPISRPNLTFSTLTVSNMSPEDSSIYLCSDTLGQGAYGYTFGSGTRLTVV.

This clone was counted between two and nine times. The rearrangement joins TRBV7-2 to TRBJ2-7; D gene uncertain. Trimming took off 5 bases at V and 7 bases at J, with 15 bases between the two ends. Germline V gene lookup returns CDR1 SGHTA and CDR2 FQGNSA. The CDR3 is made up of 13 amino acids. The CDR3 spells CASSLRRLREQYF. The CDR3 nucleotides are TGTGCCAGCAGCCTGCGACGTCTACGGGAGCAGTACTTC.

Written as DNA, the CDR3 is TGTGCCAGCAGCTTAGTGGGGACGGGGGCCAATTCGGAGACCCAGTACTTC. It is translated as CASSLVGTGANSETQYF. The chain carries TRBV7-2 and TRBJ2-5; the D gene could be TRBD1 or TRBD2 (6 bases each). CDR1 is SGHTA, CDR2 FQGNSA, per germline. V lost 1 base and J lost 5, with 20 bases in between. This CDR3 is built from 17 residues.

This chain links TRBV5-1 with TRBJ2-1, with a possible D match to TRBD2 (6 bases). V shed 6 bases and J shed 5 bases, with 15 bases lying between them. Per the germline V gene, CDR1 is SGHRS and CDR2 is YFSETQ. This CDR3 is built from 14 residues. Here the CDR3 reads CASTDPGGNNEQFF. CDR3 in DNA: TGCGCCAGCACAGATCCCGGGGGTAACAATGAGCAGTTCTTC.

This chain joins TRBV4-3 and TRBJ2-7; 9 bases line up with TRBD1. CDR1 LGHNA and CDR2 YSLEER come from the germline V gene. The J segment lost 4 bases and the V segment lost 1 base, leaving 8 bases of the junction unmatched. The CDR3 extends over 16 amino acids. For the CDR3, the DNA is TGCGCCAGCAGCCAAGCTTGGGGACAGGGCCAATACGAGCAGTACTTC. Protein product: CASSQAWGQGQYEQYF.

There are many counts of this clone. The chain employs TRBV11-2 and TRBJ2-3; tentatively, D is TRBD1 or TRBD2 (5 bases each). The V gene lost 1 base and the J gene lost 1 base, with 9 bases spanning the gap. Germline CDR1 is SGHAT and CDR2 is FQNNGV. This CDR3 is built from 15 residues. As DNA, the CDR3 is TGTGCCAGCAGCTTAGCTCTGGGGGGCACAGATACGCAGTATTTT. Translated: CASSLALGGTDTQYF.

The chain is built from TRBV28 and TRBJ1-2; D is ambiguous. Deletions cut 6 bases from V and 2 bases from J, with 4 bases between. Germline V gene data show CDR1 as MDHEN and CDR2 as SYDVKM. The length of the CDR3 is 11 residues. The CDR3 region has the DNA TGTGCCAGCAGGATCAACTATGGCTACACCTTC. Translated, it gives CASRINYGYTF.

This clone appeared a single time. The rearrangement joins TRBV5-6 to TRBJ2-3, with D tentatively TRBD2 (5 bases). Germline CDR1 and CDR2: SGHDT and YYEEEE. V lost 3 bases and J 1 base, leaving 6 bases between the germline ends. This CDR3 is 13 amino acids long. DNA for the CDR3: TGTGCCAGCAGCTATAGCGGCACAGATACGCAGTATTTT. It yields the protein CASSYSGTDTQYF.

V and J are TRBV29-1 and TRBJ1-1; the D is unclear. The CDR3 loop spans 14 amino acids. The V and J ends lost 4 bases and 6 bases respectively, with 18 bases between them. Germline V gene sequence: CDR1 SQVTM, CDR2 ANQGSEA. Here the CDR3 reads CSVGKTAVRAEAFF. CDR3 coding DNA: TGCAGCGTTGGAAAGACCGCGGTTCGGGCTGAAGCTTTCTTT. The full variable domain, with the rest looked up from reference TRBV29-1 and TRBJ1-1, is SAVISQKPSRDICQRGTSLTIQCQVDSQVTMMFWYRQQPGQSLTLIATANQGSEATYESGFVIDKFPISRPNLTFSTLTVSNMSPEDSSIYLCSVGKTAVRAEAFFGQGTRLTVV.

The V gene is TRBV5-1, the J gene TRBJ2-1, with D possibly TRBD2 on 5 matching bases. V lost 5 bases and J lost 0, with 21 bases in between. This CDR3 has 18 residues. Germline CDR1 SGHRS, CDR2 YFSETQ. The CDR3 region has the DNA TGCGCCAGCAGGCTCGCGGGCAGAGGAAGGAGCTCCTACAATGAGCAGTTCTTC. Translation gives CASRLAGRGRSSYNEQFF.

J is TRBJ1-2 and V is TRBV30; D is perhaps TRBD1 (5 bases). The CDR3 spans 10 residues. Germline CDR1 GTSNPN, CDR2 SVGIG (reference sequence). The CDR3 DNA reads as TGTGTTGGGGGGGACTATGGCTACACCTTC. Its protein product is CVGGDYGYTF. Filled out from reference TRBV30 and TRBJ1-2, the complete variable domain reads SQTIHQWPATLVQPVGSPLSLECTVEGTSNPNLYWYRQAAGRGLQLLFYSVGIGQISSEVPQNLSASRPQDRQFILSSKKLLLSDSGFYLCVGGDYGYTFGSGTRLTVV.

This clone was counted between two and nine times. In nucleotides, the CDR3 is TGTGCCTGGAGTGGTGGTCGGAGCGGGGGACCCGAGACCCAGTACTTC. It is translated as CAWSGGRSGGPETQYF. The rearrangement links TRBV30 to TRBJ2-5; 8 bases align to TRBD2. Germline values: CDR1 GTSNPN, CDR2 SVGIG (reference sequence). Unmatched junction bases numbered 12, after V lost 1 base and J lost 5 bases. The CDR3 sequence is 16 residues long.

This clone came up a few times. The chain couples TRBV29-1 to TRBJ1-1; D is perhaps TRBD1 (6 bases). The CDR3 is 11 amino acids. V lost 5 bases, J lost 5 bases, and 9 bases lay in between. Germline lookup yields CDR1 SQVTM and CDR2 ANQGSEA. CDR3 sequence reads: CSVNRETEAFF. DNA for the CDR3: TGCAGCGTTAACAGGGAGACTGAAGCTTTCTTT.

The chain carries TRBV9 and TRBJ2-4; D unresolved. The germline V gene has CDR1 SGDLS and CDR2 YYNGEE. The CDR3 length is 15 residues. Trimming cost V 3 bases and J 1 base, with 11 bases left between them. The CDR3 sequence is CASSAEDRAKNIQYF. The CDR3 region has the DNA TGTGCCAGCAGCGCCGAAGATCGGGCCAAAAACATTCAGTACTTC.

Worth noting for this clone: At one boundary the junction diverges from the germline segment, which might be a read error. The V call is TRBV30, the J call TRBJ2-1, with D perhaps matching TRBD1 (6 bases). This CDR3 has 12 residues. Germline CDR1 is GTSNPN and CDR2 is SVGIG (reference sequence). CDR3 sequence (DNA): TGTACCTGGATGTCCAGGGGCAATGAGCAGTTCTTC. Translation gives CTWMSRGNEQFF. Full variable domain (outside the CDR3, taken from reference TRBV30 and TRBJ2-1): SQTIHQWPATLVQPVGSPLSLECTVEGTSNPNLYWYRQAAGRGLQLLFYSVGIGQISSEVPQNLSASRPQDRQFILSSKKLLLSDSGFYLCTWMSRGNEQFFGPGTRLTVL.

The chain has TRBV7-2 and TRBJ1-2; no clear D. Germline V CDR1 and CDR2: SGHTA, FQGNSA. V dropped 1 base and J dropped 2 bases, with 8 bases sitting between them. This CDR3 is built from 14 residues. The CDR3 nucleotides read TGTGCCAGCAGCTTAGGTAGTTTCAACTATGGCTACACCTTC. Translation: CASSLGSFNYGYTF.

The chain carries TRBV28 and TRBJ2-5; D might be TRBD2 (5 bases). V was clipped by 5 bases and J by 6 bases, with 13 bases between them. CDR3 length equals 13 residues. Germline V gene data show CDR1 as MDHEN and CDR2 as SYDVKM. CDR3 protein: CASSPATTQTQYF. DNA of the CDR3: TGTGCCAGCAGTCCTGCGACTACGCAGACCCAGTACTTC.

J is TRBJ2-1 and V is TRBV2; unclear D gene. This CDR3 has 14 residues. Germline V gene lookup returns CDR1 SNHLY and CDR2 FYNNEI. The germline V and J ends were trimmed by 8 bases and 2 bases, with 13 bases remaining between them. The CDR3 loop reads CASRTWATYNEQFF. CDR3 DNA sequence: TGTGCCAGCCGTACCTGGGCAACCTACAATGAGCAGTTCTTC.

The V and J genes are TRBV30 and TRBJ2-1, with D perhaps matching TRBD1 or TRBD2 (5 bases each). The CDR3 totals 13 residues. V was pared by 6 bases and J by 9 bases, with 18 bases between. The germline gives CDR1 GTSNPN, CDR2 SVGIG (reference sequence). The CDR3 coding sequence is TGTGCCTGTGGGGGTGCTGGCCCTCGTGAGCAGTTCTTC. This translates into CACGGAGPREQFF.

CDR3 nucleotides: TGCAGCGTGAAGGACTCGACAACCTCCGATTCACCCCTCCACTTT. Its protein is CSVKDSTTSDSPLHF. V gene TRBV29-1 combines with J gene TRBJ1-6; D unresolved. The CDR3 spans 15 residues. V lost 6 bases, J lost 8 bases, and 20 bases lay in between. Germline V lookup: CDR1 SQVTM, CDR2 ANQGSEA.

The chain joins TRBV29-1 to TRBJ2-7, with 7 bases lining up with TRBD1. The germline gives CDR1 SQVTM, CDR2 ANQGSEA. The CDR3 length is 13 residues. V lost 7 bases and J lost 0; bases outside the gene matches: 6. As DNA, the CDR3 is TGCAGCGCCGAAGGGGACAGCTCCTACGAGCAGTACTTC. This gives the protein CSAEGDSSYEQYF.

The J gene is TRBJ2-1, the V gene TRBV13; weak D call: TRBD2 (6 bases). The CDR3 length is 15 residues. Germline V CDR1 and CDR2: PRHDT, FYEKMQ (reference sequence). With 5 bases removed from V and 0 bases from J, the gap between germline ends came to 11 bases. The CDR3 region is CASSRDSRSYNEQFF. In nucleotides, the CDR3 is TGTGCCAGCAGCCGGGACTCCCGCTCCTACAATGAGCAGTTCTTC.

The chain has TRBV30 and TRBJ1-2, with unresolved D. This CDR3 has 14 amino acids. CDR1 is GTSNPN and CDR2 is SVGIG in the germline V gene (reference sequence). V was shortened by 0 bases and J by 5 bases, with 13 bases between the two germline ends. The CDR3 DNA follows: TGTGCCTGGAGTGTACGACGGGGAGGGTATGGCTACACCTTC. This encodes CAWSVRRGGYGYTF.

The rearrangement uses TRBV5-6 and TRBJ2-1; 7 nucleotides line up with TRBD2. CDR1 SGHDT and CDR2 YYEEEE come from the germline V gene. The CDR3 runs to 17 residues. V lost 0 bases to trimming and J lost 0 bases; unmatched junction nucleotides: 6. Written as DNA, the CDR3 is TGTGCCAGCAGCTTGGGGACTAGACTCTCCTCCTACAATGAGCAGTTCTTC. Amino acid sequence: CASSLGTRLSSYNEQFF. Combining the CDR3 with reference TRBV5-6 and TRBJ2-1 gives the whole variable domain DAGVTQSPTHLIKTRGQQVTLRCSPKSGHDTVSWYQQALGQGPQFIFQYYEEEERQRGNFPDRFSGHQFPNYSSELNVNALLLGDSALYLCASSLGTRLSSYNEQFFGPGTRLTVL.

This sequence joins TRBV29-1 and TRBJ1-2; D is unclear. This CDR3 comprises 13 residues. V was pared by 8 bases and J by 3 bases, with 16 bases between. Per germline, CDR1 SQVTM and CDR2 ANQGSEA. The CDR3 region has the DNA TGCAGCTCCCAGCCCCCCGGACACTATGGCTACACCTTC. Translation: CSSQPPGHYGYTF.

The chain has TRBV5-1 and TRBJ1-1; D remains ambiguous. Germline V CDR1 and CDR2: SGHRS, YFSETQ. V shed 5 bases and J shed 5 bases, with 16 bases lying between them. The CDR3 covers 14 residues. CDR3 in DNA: TGCGCCAGCAGACCTACAACGGGAGAGACTGAAGCTTTCTTT. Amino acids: CASRPTTGETEAFF.

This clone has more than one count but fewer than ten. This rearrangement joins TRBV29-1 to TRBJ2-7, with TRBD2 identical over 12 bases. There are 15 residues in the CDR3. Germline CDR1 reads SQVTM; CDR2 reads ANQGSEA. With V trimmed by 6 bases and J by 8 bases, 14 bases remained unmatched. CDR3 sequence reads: CSVDARLAGEIQQYF. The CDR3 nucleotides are TGCAGCGTCGATGCTCGACTAGCGGGAGAAATCCAGCAGTACTTC.

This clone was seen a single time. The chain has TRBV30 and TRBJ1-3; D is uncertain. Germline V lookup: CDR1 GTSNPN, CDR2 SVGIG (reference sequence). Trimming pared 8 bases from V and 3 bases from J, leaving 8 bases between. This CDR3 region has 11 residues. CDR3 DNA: TGTGCCGCGTCTGGTGGAAACACCATATATTTT. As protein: CAASGGNTIYF. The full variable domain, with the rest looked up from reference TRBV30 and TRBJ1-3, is SQTIHQWPATLVQPVGSPLSLECTVEGTSNPNLYWYRQAAGRGLQLLFYSVGIGQISSEVPQNLSASRPQDRQFILSSKKLLLSDSGFYLCAASGGNTIYFGEGSWLTVV.

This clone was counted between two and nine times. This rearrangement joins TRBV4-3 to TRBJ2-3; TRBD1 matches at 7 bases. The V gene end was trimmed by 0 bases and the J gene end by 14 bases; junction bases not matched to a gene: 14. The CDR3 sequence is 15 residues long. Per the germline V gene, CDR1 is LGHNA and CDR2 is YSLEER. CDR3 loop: CASSQDRAQGNSLYF. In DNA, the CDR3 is TGCGCCAGCAGCCAAGATCGGGCACAGGGGAATTCTCTGTATTTT.

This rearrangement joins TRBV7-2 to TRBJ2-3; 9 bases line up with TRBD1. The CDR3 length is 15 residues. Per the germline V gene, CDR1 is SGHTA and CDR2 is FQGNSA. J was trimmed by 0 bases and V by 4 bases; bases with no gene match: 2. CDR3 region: CASSSQGASTDTQYF. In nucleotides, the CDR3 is TGTGCCAGCAGCTCACAGGGGGCTAGCACAGATACGCAGTATTTT.